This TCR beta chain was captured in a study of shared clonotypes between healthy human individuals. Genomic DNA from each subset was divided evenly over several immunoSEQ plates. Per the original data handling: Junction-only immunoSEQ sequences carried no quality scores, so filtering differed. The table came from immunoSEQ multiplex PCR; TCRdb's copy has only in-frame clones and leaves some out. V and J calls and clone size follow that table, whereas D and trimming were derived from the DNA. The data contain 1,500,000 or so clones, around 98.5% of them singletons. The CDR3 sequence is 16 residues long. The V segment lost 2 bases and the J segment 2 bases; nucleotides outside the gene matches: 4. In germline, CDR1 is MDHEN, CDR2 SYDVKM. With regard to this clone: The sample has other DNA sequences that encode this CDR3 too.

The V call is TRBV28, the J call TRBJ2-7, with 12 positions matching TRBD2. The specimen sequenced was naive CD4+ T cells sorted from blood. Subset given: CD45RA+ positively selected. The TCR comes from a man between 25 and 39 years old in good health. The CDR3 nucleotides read TGTGCCAGCAGTTTACCCCTAGCGGGAGGGCCCTACGAGCAGTACTTC. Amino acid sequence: CASSLPLAGGPYEQYF.